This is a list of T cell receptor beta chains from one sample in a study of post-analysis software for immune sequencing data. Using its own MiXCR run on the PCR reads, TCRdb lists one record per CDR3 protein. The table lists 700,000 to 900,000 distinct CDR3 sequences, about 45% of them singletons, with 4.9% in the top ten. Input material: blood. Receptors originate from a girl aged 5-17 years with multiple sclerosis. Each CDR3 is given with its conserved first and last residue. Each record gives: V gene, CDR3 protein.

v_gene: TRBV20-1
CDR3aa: CSARDPGLAQTYEQYF

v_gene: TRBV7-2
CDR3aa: CASSFSPRMGYTF

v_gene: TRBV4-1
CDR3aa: CASSPGRAGFNEQFF

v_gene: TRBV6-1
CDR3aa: CASRSGFGEAFF

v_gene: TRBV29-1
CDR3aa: CSAEGGLAKTQYF

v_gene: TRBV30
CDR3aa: CAWKRGYYTF

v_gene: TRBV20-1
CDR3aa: CSARDPRIANQPQHF

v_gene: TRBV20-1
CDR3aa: CSARDNLGETQYF

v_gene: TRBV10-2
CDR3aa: CASSHLAESFYNEQFF

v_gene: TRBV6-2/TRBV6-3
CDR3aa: CATEGDPRDEQFF

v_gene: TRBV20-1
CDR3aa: CSARSALLAGGLGEQYF

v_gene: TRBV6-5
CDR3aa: CASRTGTPFGYTF

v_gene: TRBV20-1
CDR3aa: CSASSPATGGNEQFF

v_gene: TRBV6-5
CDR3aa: CASREMGGNQPQHF

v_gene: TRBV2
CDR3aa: CAGSGYEQYF

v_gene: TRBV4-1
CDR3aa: CASSQVTGDSYNEQFF

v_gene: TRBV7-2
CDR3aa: CASSRARGTDTQYF

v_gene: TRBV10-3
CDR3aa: CAISPGQGRQRDTGELFF

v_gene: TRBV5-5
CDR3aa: CASSLPGTGDRHGYTF

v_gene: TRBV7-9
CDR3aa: CASSWTGSTTNEKLFF

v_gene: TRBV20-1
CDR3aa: CSARGREGPTDTQYF

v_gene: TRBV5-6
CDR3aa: CASSLRTWDGYTF